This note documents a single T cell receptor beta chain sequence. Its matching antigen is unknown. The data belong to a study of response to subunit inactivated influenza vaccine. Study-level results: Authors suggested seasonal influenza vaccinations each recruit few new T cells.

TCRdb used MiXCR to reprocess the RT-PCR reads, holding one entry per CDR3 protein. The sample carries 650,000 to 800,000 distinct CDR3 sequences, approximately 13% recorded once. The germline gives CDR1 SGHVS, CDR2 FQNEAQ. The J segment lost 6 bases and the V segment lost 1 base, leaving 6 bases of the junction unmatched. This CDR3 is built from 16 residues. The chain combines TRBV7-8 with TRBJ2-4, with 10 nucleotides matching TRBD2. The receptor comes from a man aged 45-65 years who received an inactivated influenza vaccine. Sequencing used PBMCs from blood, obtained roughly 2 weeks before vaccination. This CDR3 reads CASSLGGLAVVNIQYF. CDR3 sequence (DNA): TGTGCCAGCAGCTTAGGAGGACTAGCGGTAGTAAACATTCAGTACTTC.